The clone carrying this T cell receptor (beta chain) has only a few counts. Its antigen is undetermined. The sample is drawn from a study of T-cell reconstitution after alpha-beta-depleted transplantation in children. This CDR3 is built from 14 residues. J gave up 8 bases and V 6 bases, and 13 bases lay outside the gene matches. During its preparation, the TCRbeta library received unique molecular identifiers. One entry per CDR3 protein results from TCRdb running MiXCR on the PCR reads. The repertoire holds approximately 500,000 distinct CDR3 sequences, with roughly 27% as singletons. Study-level results: Reportedly, alpha-beta T cells present about two months post-transplant originated from several hundred expanded clones of graft origin.

Material: PBMCs, obtained before TCRalphabeta/CD19-depleted stem cell transplant. The genes are TRBV12-3 or TRBV12-4 and TRBJ2-7; 7 bases map to TRBD2. The receptor was isolated from a boy under three years old with Wiskott-Aldrich syndrome, due to receive a stem cell transplant. The CDR3 DNA reads TGTGCCAGCAGCCCCCCCACTGGGGGAGGGAAGCAGTACTTC. Residues: CASSPPTGGGKQYF.